The 2 T cell receptor beta chains below come from one sample, sequenced in a study of cytomegalovirus exposure and HLA in healthy donors (dated by TCRdb to the late 2010s). The library was made by the immunoSEQ multiplex PCR assay. For the multiplex PCR, a mixture combining 60 forward primers for TCR Vbeta segments and 13 reverse primers for TCR Jbeta segments was used. Imported from immuneACCESS, the table was reduced by TCRdb to in-frame sequences with V and J called. These copies leave out some clones; in studies compared against another copy, an unresolved V gene accounts for under half, and the cause of the remainder is not known. For this sample there are roughly 120,000 clones; around 74% appear just once. The ten largest make up about 1.6% of the sample. Sequencing input: PBMCs. The receptors stem from a woman under 30 in good health and CMV-seronegative.

This clone appeared a few times. This sample also contains other DNA sequences that code for the same CDR3. This sequence joins TRBV5-1 and TRBJ1-1; D not resolved. The CDR3 has 13 amino acids. CDR1 is SGHRS and CDR2 is YFSETQ in the germline V gene. With 0 bases removed from V and 1 base from J, the gap between germline ends came to 4 bases. The CDR3 bases are TGCGCCAGCAGCTTGGGAGAGAACACTGAAGCTTTCTTT. Its protein product is CASSLGENTEAFF. Combining the CDR3 with reference TRBV5-1 and TRBJ1-1 gives the whole variable domain KAGVTQTPRYLIKTRGQQVTLSCSPISGHRSVSWYQQTPGQGLQFLFEYFSETQRNKGNFPGRFSGRQFSNSRSEMNVSTLELGDSALYLCASSLGENTEAFFGQGTRLTVV.

Only a few counts were recorded for this clone. This sequence joins TRBV28 and TRBJ2-7, with D perhaps TRBD2 (6 bases). The CDR3 extends over 15 amino acids. V lost 2 bases, J lost 2 bases, and 13 bases lay in between. Germline assignment: CDR1 MDHEN and CDR2 SYDVKM. CDR3 loop: CASSLPGGWTYEQYF. For the CDR3, the DNA is TGTGCCAGCAGTTTACCTGGGGGGTGGACCTACGAGCAGTACTTC. The variable domain in full, completed from reference TRBV28 and TRBJ2-7, reads DVKVTQSSRYLVKRTGEKVFLECVQDMDHENMFWYRQDPGLGLRLIYFSYDVKMKEKGDIPEGYSVSREKKERFSLILESASTNQTSMYLCASSLPGGWTYEQYFGPGTRLTVT.